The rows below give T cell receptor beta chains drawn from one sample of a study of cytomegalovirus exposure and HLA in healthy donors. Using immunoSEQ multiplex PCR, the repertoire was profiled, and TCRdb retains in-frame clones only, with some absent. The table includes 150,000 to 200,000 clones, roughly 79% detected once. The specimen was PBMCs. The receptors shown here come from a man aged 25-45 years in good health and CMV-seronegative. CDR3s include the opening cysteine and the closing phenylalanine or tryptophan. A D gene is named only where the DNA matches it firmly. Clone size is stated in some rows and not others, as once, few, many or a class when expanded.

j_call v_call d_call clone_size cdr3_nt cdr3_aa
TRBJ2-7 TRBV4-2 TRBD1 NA TGTGCCAGCAGCCAAGATGAGGGACAGTCTTTCTACGAGCAGTACTTC CASSQDEGQSFYEQYF
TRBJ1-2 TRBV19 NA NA TGTGCCAGTACCCCAACAGGGACGTCCGGCTACACCTTC CASTPTGTSGYTF
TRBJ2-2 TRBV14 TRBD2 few TGTGCCAGCAGCCAGTGGACTAGCGGGAACACCGGGGAGCTGTTTTTT CASSQWTSGNTGELFF
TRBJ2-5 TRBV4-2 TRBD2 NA TGTGCCAGCAGCCAAGTTTCAGGACTAGGAGGGAGTCGGGAGACCCAGTACTTC CASSQVSGLGGSRETQYF
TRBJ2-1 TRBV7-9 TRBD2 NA TGTGCCAGCAGCTCCGGACTAGCGGGGCTCTACAATGAGCAGTTCTTC CASSSGLAGLYNEQFF
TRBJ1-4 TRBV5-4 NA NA TGTGCCAGCAGCCCCTATGGGGGCGCAACTAATGAAAAACTGTTTTTT CASSPYGGATNEKLFF
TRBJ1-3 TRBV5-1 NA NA TGCGCCAGCAGCCCGTTCGGTGAAACGTCTGGAAACACCATATATTTT CASSPFGETSGNTIYF
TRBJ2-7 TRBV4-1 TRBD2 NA TGCGCCAGCAGCCTTGGACTAGCGAGCTACGAGCAGTACTTC CASSLGLASYEQYF
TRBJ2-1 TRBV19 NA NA TGTGCCAGTAGTACCCCGGTTAGCATCTACAATGAGCAGTTCTTC CASSTPVSIYNEQFF
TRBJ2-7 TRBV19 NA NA TGTGCCAGTAGCTCTGGGGCGAGCTCGGCCTACGAGCAGTACTTC CASSSGASSAYEQYF